These 8 T cell receptor beta chains originate from one sample sequenced in a study of CXCR3-negative and CXCR3-positive naive CD8 T cells. The TRB cDNA libraries were prepared by 5' RACE with UMI labels. TCRdb reworked the 5' RACE reads into one entry per CDR3 protein, no DNA. The table lists around 140,000 distinct CDR3 sequences, with just under 0.5% in the top ten. The source material was naive CXCR3- CD8+ T cells from blood. Described subset: CD45RO-CCR7+CD27+CD95- naive CD8+ T cells lacking CXCR3 (TNR3-). The receptors come from a human donor in good health. Some clones in this sample may be carry-over from other donors' samples.

The genes are TRBV14 and TRBJ1-1. The length of the CDR3 is 17 residues. Looked up from germline, CDR1 is SGHDN and CDR2 is FVKESK. The CDR3 is CASSQGAGSWNTTEAFF.

The chain employs TRBV7-9 and TRBJ2-1. CDR3 length equals 18 residues. The germline V gene encodes CDR1 SEHNR and CDR2 FQNEAQ (reference sequence). CDR3 protein: CASSPQGYGISSYNEQFF.

The chain combines TRBV5-6 with TRBJ1-4. Germline V lookup: CDR1 SGHDT, CDR2 YYEEEE. This CDR3 is built from 11 residues. Here the CDR3 reads CASSLGQKLFF.

V usage is TRBV4-3 and J usage is TRBJ1-2; without DNA, the TCRdb call of TRBD1 cannot be checked. The CDR3 runs to 15 residues. CDR1 LGHNA and CDR2 YSLEER come from the germline V gene. The CDR3 region is CASSQKAGILFGYTF.

V usage is TRBV13 and J usage is TRBJ1-1; TCRdb reports TRBD1, a call that lacks DNA to check it against. Germline CDR1 and CDR2: PRHDT and FYEKMQ (reference sequence). The CDR3 runs to 14 residues. The CDR3 here is CASSSGTPNTEAFF.

CDR3 loop: CASTRIGTSDYNEQFF. V and J are TRBV2 and TRBJ2-1; there is no DNA to check the TCRdb D call of TRBD2. CDR3 length: 16 amino acids. The germline V gene encodes CDR1 SNHLY and CDR2 FYNNEI.

The rearrangement uses TRBV12-3 or TRBV12-4 and TRBJ2-7; lacking DNA, the TRBD2 call made by TCRdb goes unchecked. The CDR3 length is 17 residues. This CDR3 reads CASSLAPGEGGSYEQYF.

The chain is built from TRBV7-3 and TRBJ2-3; lacking DNA, the TRBD2 call made by TCRdb goes unchecked. The CDR3 has 14 residues. In germline, CDR1 is SGHTA, CDR2 FQGTGA. This chain's CDR3 is CASSLEGGQDTQYF.